This T cell receptor beta chain was captured by sequencing in a study of blood T cell repertoires in COVID-19. Whole-study context: Sites across the United States, Italy and Spain contributed samples from acute and convalescent COVID-19.

Clones were sequenced by immunoSEQ multiplex PCR, and TCRdb holds only the in-frame ones, with some missing. The data contain about 170,000 clones, around 87% of them seen just once; the ten biggest clones take up 2% to 3%. CDR1 SGHRS and CDR2 YFSETQ come from the germline V gene. Losses at the gene ends were 0 bases for V and 7 bases for J; bases not matched to a gene: 7. The CDR3 has 16 amino acids. This chain joins TRBV5-1 and TRBJ2-1, with 10 bases that match TRBD1. The sequencing input was peripheral blood. The sequence was collected from a woman aged 80 or older with COVID-19, enrolled during active disease. CDR3 amino acids: CASSLVGTGVVNEQFF. The CDR3, as DNA: TGCGCCAGCAGCTTGGTTGGGACAGGGGTAGTAAATGAGCAGTTCTTC.